This is a list of T cell receptor beta chains from one sample in a study of monozygotic twins with inflammatory bowel disease. TCRdb reprocessed the 5' RACE reads, keeping one entry per CDR3 protein, no DNA. This listing includes approximately 330,000 distinct CDR3 sequences. The sequencing sample was made of blood. The receptors here all came from a human donor with ulcerative colitis or Crohn's disease, or a healthy co-twin of an affected twin (not recorded which). The CDR3 runs from the conserved cysteine through the conserved F or W. The order of the fields is V gene, J gene, CDR3 protein.

>TRBV5-1|TRBJ2-2
CASSPNGQGNTGELFF
>TRBV6-1|TRBJ1-2
CASTPRLQGDYGYTF
>TRBV9|TRBJ2-1
CASSAPGGLISYNEQFF
>TRBV5-6|TRBJ1-2
CASRDRGRWLGGYTF
>TRBV28|TRBJ1-4
CASSGDGRGEKLFF
>TRBV28|TRBJ2-1
CASRMRYNEQFF
>TRBV5-1|TRBJ2-7
CASSSTGQGGYEQYF
>TRBV5-1|TRBJ2-7
CASSLSDRKSYEQYF
>TRBV6-1|TRBJ1-5
CASSVGAGNQPQHF
>TRBV28|TRBJ1-1
CASRSQGTAFF
>TRBV27|TRBJ2-1
CASTLLTGAGGSNEQFF
>TRBV6-2/TRBV6-3|TRBJ1-5
CASRYRGTFQPQHF
>TRBV9|TRBJ2-3
CASSPGSGPGVPDTQYF
>TRBV5-5|TRBJ2-2
CASRSYRGGRTGELFF
>TRBV6-1|TRBJ2-4
CASGTDAKNIQYF
>TRBV30|TRBJ2-1
CAWSVRMVGYLKEQFF
>TRBV24-1|TRBJ2-1
CATSDSTPGHRQFF
>TRBV5-4|TRBJ2-5
CASSLELAQETQYF
>TRBV24-1|TRBJ1-2
CATSDVGSGNYGYTF
>TRBV27|TRBJ1-2
CASSPHGLYGYTF
>TRBV20-1|TRBJ2-7
CSARQGPLEQYF
>TRBV10-3|TRBJ1-1
CAISVGGGMNTEAFF
>TRBV20-1|TRBJ2-7
CSARPGQGVSYEQYF
>TRBV5-1|TRBJ2-3
CASSPGPATDTQYF
>TRBV20-1|TRBJ2-3
CSARPGQGFTDTQYF
>TRBV7-9|TRBJ2-3
CASSLSRQADTQYF
>TRBV27|TRBJ1-1
CASNIQGANTEAFF
>TRBV20-1|TRBJ2-7
CSARGHLEEREVGSSYEQYF
>TRBV4-1|TRBJ2-6
CASSPRVNSGANVLTF
>TRBV29-1|TRBJ2-1
CSAGGGFYNEQFF
>TRBV7-8|TRBJ2-3
CASSRSLTRATDTQYF
>TRBV11-2|TRBJ2-3
CASSLTGLSTDTQYF
>TRBV20-1|TRBJ1-2
CSAPPGAPADFYGYTF
>TRBV20-1|TRBJ1-6
CSAKDSFNSPLHF
>TRBV10-1|TRBJ1-5
CASISPRGYSNQPQHF
>TRBV5-1|TRBJ1-2
CASSLDPGSHYGYTF
>TRBV12-3/TRBV12-4|TRBJ2-1
CASSPAQREQFF
>TRBV30|TRBJ1-5
CAWSKGTGLNQPQHF
>TRBV19|TRBJ2-2
CASSIDSRTGIGELFF
>TRBV5-1|TRBJ2-2
CASSLTGVNTGELFF
>TRBV30|TRBJ2-2
CAWDNRDTWRNTGELFF
>TRBV9|TRBJ1-1
CASSAPGPHTEAFF
>TRBV4-3|TRBJ2-5
CASSQEGTGMETQYF
>TRBV4-1|TRBJ2-3
CASSQTLAGGGDTQYF
>TRBV12-3/TRBV12-4|TRBJ1-4
CASSLGGSNEKLFF
>TRBV27|TRBJ2-1
CASSSLLPGQEQFF
>TRBV9|TRBJ2-2
CASSLEGGELFF
>TRBV27|TRBJ2-7
CASSSTTSGRTHEQYF
>TRBV5-5|TRBJ2-1
CASSLGLRGASYNEQFF
>TRBV6-1|TRBJ1-5
CASRGGTSNQPQHF
>TRBV5-1|TRBJ1-1
CASKFGFSNTEAFF
>TRBV7-9|TRBJ1-1
CASSLATGNTEAFF
>TRBV7-9|TRBJ1-1
CASSVDRNTEAFF
>TRBV11-2|TRBJ2-5
CASSLDGLAPETQYF
>TRBV7-2|TRBJ2-1
CASSLVGLAENEQFF
>TRBV6-1|TRBJ2-3
CAIKPSRTNTDTQYF
>TRBV28|TRBJ1-1
CASSLPRGRGGTEAFF
>TRBV5-1|TRBJ1-2
CASSLAGTTIYGYTF
>TRBV27|TRBJ2-7
CATLNRDSGTYEQYF
>TRBV6-6|TRBJ2-1
CASWIAGANEQFF